This passage covers 28 T cell receptor beta chains from one sample sequenced in a study of chemoradiotherapy in HPV16-positive cancers (dated by TCRdb to between 2021 and 2022). The library was obtained by the immunoSEQ multiplex PCR assay. The table comes from immuneACCESS by way of TCRdb, which keeps in-frame sequences with V and J called. Part of the clones is missing from these tables; in studies checked, under half for an unresolved V gene and the rest for unknown reasons. For this sample the table gives some 8,900 clones, of which approximately 75% were detected only once. The ten biggest clones cover 8% to 9.5% of the sample. Sampling was performed from a patient who underwent chemoradiotherapy. The receptors were gathered from a human donor with HPV-associated anogenital cancer.

The V gene is TRBV27, the J gene TRBJ2-1; 8 bases are shared with TRBD2. This CDR3 is built from 15 residues. Germline V CDR1 and CDR2: MNHEY, SMNVEV (reference sequence). V was pared by 2 bases and J by 4 bases, with 4 bases of the junction left unmatched. CDR3 in amino acids: CASSLESSGYNEQFF. CDR3 nucleotides: TGTGCCAGCAGTTTAGAGTCTAGCGGGTACAATGAGCAGTTCTTC.

This clone was recorded only once. The chain employs TRBV13 and TRBJ2-3; D possibly corresponds to TRBD2 (6 bases). This CDR3 comprises 16 residues. The germline V gene has CDR1 PRHDT and CDR2 FYEKMQ (reference sequence). The germline V and J ends were trimmed by 5 bases and 1 base, with 16 bases remaining between them. The CDR3 DNA sequence: TGTGCCAGCAGCCCTCCACTAGCAAGTGGCACAGATACGCAGTATTTT. The encoded protein is CASSPPLASGTDTQYF.

The genes are TRBV19 and TRBJ1-5, with D possibly TRBD1 on 6 matching bases. The CDR3 loop spans 14 amino acids. The V end lost 6 bases, the J end lost 0 bases, and 9 bases lay between the germline ends. Germline V gives CDR1 LNHDA, CDR2 SQIVND (reference sequence). The CDR3 DNA reads TGTGCCAGTAGCGGGACAAATAGCAATCAGCCCCAGCATTTT. Translated, it gives CASSGTNSNQPQHF.

J is TRBJ2-1 and V is TRBV11-1, with unresolved D. The CDR3 has 17 residues. V lost 1 base and J lost 0, with 13 bases in between. Germline CDR1 is SGHAT and CDR2 is FQDESV (reference sequence). The CDR3 region is CASSLERRLSSYNEQFF. In DNA, the CDR3 is TGTGCCAGCAGCTTAGAGCGCCGCTTGAGCTCCTACAATGAGCAGTTCTTC.

This clone came up once. This chain uses TRBV19 with TRBJ2-7; TRBD2 agrees at 7 bases. The V gene end was trimmed by 7 bases and the J gene end by 0 bases; junction bases not matched to a gene: 6. The CDR3 spans 14 residues. CDR1 and CDR2 from the germline V gene are LNHDA and SQIVND (reference sequence). Here the CDR3 reads CASTLTSVSYEQYF. The CDR3 DNA is TGTGCCAGTACCTTAACTAGCGTCTCCTACGAGCAGTACTTC.

The chain couples TRBV4-3 to TRBJ2-3; 14 bases are shared with TRBD2. The CDR3 is 15 amino acids. V was clipped by 3 bases and J by 5 bases; unmatched bases: 1. Germline CDR1 and CDR2: LGHNA and YSLEER. The CDR3 nucleotides are TGCGCCAGCAGCCAGACTAGCGGGGGGGGAGATACGCAGTATTTT. Amino acids: CASSQTSGGGDTQYF.

J is TRBJ2-7 and V is TRBV5-4; perhaps TRBD1 as D (5 bases). The CDR3 is 14 residues long. The V end lost 1 base, the J end lost 0 bases, and 8 bases lay between the germline ends. Germline V gene sequence: CDR1 SGHNT, CDR2 YYREEE (reference sequence). The CDR3 sequence is CASSLYDSSYEQYF. The CDR3, as DNA: TGTGCCAGCAGCTTGTACGACAGCTCCTACGAGCAGTACTTC.

The chain uses TRBV28 and TRBJ2-7; D call uncertain. CDR1 is MDHEN, CDR2 SYDVKM, per germline. CDR3 length equals 13 residues. V was trimmed by 3 bases and J by 4 bases, leaving 10 bases between them. The CDR3 loop reads CASSFSGPYEQYF. The DNA of the CDR3 is TGTGCCAGCAGTTTTTCGGGTCCGTACGAGCAGTACTTC.

The chain joins TRBV19 to TRBJ1-1; the D gene is possibly TRBD1 (5 bases). V was trimmed by 8 bases and J by 7 bases, leaving 11 bases between them. Germline loops: CDR1 LNHDA, CDR2 SQIVND (reference sequence). This CDR3 is built from 11 residues. The CDR3 loop is CASSGGGEAFF. In nucleotides, the CDR3 is TGTGCCAGTTCGGGGGGGGGTGAAGCTTTCTTT.

The chain is built from TRBV7-6 and TRBJ2-7, with TRBD1 identical over 12 bases. CDR3 size: 15 residues. Germline CDR1 SGHVS, CDR2 FNYEAQ. V trimming: 3 bases; J trimming: 6 bases; junction bases outside the gene matches: 6. The CDR3 sequence is CASSFIRDRGLEQYF. In DNA form, the CDR3 reads TGTGCCAGCAGCTTCATTCGGGACAGGGGGCTCGAGCAGTACTTC. The full variable domain, in which reference TRBV7-6 and TRBJ2-7 provide the parts outside the CDR3, is GAGVSQSPRYKVTKRGQDVALRCDPISGHVSLYWYRQALGQGPEFLTYFNYEAQQDKSGLPNDRFSAERPEGSISTLTIQRTEQRDSAMYRCASSFIRDRGLEQYFGPGTRLTVT.

The sample holds a few counts of this clone. The chain employs TRBV5-4 and TRBJ2-3; D may match TRBD1 or TRBD2 (6 bases each). V was cut by 1 base and J by 6 bases, with 12 bases left in between. The CDR3 spans 14 residues. The germline V gene has CDR1 SGHNT and CDR2 YYREEE (reference sequence). CDR3 sequence (DNA): TGTGCCAGCAGCTTGAGGGGGGACGTGGATACGCAGTATTTT. Residues: CASSLRGDVDTQYF.

The chain is built from TRBV28 and TRBJ2-3; D may be TRBD1 or TRBD2 (6 bases each). V was cut by 4 bases and J by 2 bases, with 16 bases left in between. Germline V CDR1 and CDR2: MDHEN, SYDVKM. The CDR3 is 16 amino acids. This chain's CDR3 is CASSSLGGTFTDTQYF. As DNA, the CDR3 is TGTGCCAGCAGTTCATTAGGGGGGACTTTCACAGATACGCAGTATTTT. Complete variable domain (other parts from reference TRBV28 and TRBJ2-3): DVKVTQSSRYLVKRTGEKVFLECVQDMDHENMFWYRQDPGLGLRLIYFSYDVKMKEKGDIPEGYSVSREKKERFSLILESASTNQTSMYLCASSSLGGTFTDTQYFGPGTRLTVL.

The rearrangement joins TRBV7-2 to TRBJ2-5; 9 bases are shared with TRBD2. The J call may be faulty, since TRBJ2-7 better matches the DNA end. The CDR3 totals 14 residues. The germline gives CDR1 SGHTA, CDR2 FQGNSA. The chain's CDR3 is CASSPTSGSYEQYF. As DNA, the CDR3 is TGTGCCAGCAGCCCGACTAGCGGTTCCTACGAGCAGTACTTC.

This clone was seen a handful of times. The rearrangement links TRBV7-9 to TRBJ2-7; 10 nucleotides align to TRBD2. The germline V gene encodes CDR1 SEHNR and CDR2 FQNEAQ (reference sequence). V gave up 5 bases and J gave up 1 base; unmatched junction bases: 14. The CDR3 has 18 amino acids. CDR3 in DNA: TGTGCCAGCAGCCGAGGGGTAGCGGGAGGTCTAGGATCCTACGAGCAGTACTTC. It translates to CASSRGVAGGLGSYEQYF.

The genes are TRBV9 and TRBJ2-3; no reliable D call. The CDR3 contains 13 residues. Germline CDR1 and CDR2: SGDLS and YYNGEE. V gave up 0 bases and J gave up 2 bases, with 4 bases separating them. The chain's CDR3 is CASSVEVTDTQYF. As DNA, the CDR3 is TGTGCCAGCAGCGTAGAGGTCACAGATACGCAGTATTTT.

This clone was counted between two and nine times. V and J are TRBV19 and TRBJ2-2; 9 bases are shared with TRBD2. V dropped 4 bases and J dropped 6; count of bases not matched to a gene: 0. The CDR3 totals 13 residues. Germline CDR1 and CDR2: LNHDA and SQIVND (reference sequence). This CDR3 is CASSSGRAGELFF. The CDR3 DNA sequence: TGTGCCAGTAGTAGCGGGAGGGCCGGGGAGCTGTTTTTT.

The chain joins TRBV5-5 to TRBJ1-1; D possibly corresponds to TRBD1 (6 bases). The V end was cut by 5 bases, the J end by 3 bases, with 11 bases between. This CDR3 is built from 13 residues. The germline gives CDR1 SGHKS, CDR2 YYEKEE (reference sequence). The CDR3 sequence is CASSPEGDTEAFF. CDR3 in DNA: TGTGCCAGCAGTCCGGAGGGGGACACTGAAGCTTTCTTT.

The genes are TRBV4-1 and TRBJ1-2; D is possibly TRBD1 (5 bases). The germline V gene encodes CDR1 MGHRA and CDR2 YSYEKL. Trimming stripped 1 base from V and 7 bases from J, with 13 bases between. The CDR3 is 14 residues long. The CDR3 region has the DNA TGCGCCAGCAGCCAAGGGGGGGAGGGGCTTGGCTACACCTTC. Its translation: CASSQGGEGLGYTF.

V and J are TRBV7-2 and TRBJ1-1; D is undetermined. V shed 6 bases and J shed 5 bases, with 10 bases lying between them. The CDR3 is 12 residues long. Per the germline V gene, CDR1 is SGHTA and CDR2 is FQGNSA. In DNA form, the CDR3 reads TGTGCCAGCAGACCTAGAGGGACTGAAGCTTTCTTT. It specifies CASRPRGTEAFF. Full variable domain (missing parts from reference TRBV7-2 and TRBJ1-1): GAGVSQSPSNKVTEKGKDVELRCDPISGHTALYWYRQSLGQGLEFLIYFQGNSAPDKSGLPSDRFSAERTGGSVSTLTIQRTQQEDSAVYLCASRPRGTEAFFGQGTRLTVV.

This clone was recorded only once. The chain combines TRBV27 with TRBJ2-7; 7 nucleotides align to TRBD1. Unmatched junction bases numbered 10, after V lost 2 bases and J lost 6 bases. The germline CDR1 and CDR2 sequences are MNHEY and SMNVEV (reference sequence). This CDR3 is built from 15 residues. CDR3 sequence (DNA): TGTGCCAGCAGTTTAGGCGGACAGGAGCTCACCGAGCAGTACTTC. This sequence encodes CASSLGGQELTEQYF.

The chain couples TRBV27 to TRBJ1-1; D is ambiguous. Germline-derived CDR1 and CDR2 are MNHEY and SMNVEV (reference sequence). This CDR3 comprises 15 residues. Trimming took 0 bases from V and 3 from J, leaving 11 bases between them. CDR3 in amino acids: CASSLSALLDTEAFF. The DNA of the CDR3 is TGTGCCAGCAGTTTATCTGCGCTATTGGACACTGAAGCTTTCTTT.

This clone was seen only once. The V call is TRBV15, the J call TRBJ2-3; D is uncertain. Germline values: CDR1 LNHNV, CDR2 YYDKDF (reference sequence). The CDR3 has 14 residues. With 5 bases removed from V and 3 bases from J, the gap between germline ends came to 12 bases. The DNA for the CDR3 is TGTGCCACCAGCGGTCCGCAGTTAACAGATACGCAGTATTTT. Encoded protein: CATSGPQLTDTQYF.

This clone appeared a few times. The gene calls are TRBV15 and TRBJ2-7, with a tentative D call TRBD1 (5 bases). CDR1 is LNHNV, CDR2 YYDKDF, per germline (reference sequence). The V and J ends lost 4 bases and 6 bases respectively, with 13 bases between them. This CDR3 spans 13 amino acids. The CDR3 loop reads CATSTTGQGEQYF. The CDR3 coding sequence is TGTGCCACCAGCACCACAGGTCAAGGCGAGCAGTACTTC.

The J gene is TRBJ1-4, the V gene TRBV7-2; 7 positions match TRBD1. From germline, CDR1 is SGHTA and CDR2 FQGNSA. This CDR3 is 15 amino acids long. Trimming cost V 2 bases and J 4 bases; bases outside gene matches: 4. CDR3 sequence (DNA): TGTGCCAGCAGCTTAAACAGGGGACTTAATGAAAAACTGTTTTTT. This translates into CASSLNRGLNEKLFF. Supplemented by reference TRBV7-2 and TRBJ1-4, the full variable domain reads GAGVSQSPSNKVTEKGKDVELRCDPISGHTALYWYRQSLGQGLEFLIYFQGNSAPDKSGLPSDRFSAERTGGSVSTLTIQRTQQEDSAVYLCASSLNRGLNEKLFFGSGTQLSVL.

The chain carries TRBV28 and TRBJ1-1; D gene unclear. Trimming shortened V by 6 bases and J by 2 bases, and 13 bases separated the two germline ends. The CDR3 is 14 amino acids. From germline, CDR1 is MDHEN and CDR2 SYDVKM. The DNA of the CDR3 is TGTGCCAGCAGCATGACGAACAGAAACACTGAAGCTTTCTTT. This translates into CASSMTNRNTEAFF.

V is TRBV27 and J is TRBJ1-2, with D perhaps TRBD1 (6 bases). The length of the CDR3 is 15 residues. Trimming removed 2 bases at V and 1 base at J, with 11 bases between. Germline V CDR1 and CDR2: MNHEY, SMNVEV (reference sequence). The CDR3 sequence: CASSLKEGGNYGYTF. The CDR3 DNA reads as TGTGCCAGCAGTTTAAAGGAGGGGGGTAACTATGGCTACACCTTC.

V gene TRBV29-1 combines with J gene TRBJ2-1; either TRBD1 or TRBD2 may fit D (7 bases each). V was trimmed by 7 bases and J by 4 bases, leaving 20 bases between them. Germline V lookup: CDR1 SQVTM, CDR2 ANQGSEA. CDR3 length: 15 residues. For the CDR3, the DNA is TGCAGCGGGGGGGGGCAGGGGGTAGGGTACAATGAGCAGTTCTTC. Amino acids: CSGGGQGVGYNEQFF.

CDR3 sequence (DNA): TGTGCCAGCAGCCAATTCGTTGGGCTTCAGGAGACCCAGTACTTC. Its protein is CASSQFVGLQETQYF. The chain couples TRBV14 to TRBJ2-5; D not resolved. The V and J ends lost 2 bases and 5 bases respectively, with 15 bases between them. The CDR3 is made up of 15 amino acids. The germline V gene has CDR1 SGHDN and CDR2 FVKESK.